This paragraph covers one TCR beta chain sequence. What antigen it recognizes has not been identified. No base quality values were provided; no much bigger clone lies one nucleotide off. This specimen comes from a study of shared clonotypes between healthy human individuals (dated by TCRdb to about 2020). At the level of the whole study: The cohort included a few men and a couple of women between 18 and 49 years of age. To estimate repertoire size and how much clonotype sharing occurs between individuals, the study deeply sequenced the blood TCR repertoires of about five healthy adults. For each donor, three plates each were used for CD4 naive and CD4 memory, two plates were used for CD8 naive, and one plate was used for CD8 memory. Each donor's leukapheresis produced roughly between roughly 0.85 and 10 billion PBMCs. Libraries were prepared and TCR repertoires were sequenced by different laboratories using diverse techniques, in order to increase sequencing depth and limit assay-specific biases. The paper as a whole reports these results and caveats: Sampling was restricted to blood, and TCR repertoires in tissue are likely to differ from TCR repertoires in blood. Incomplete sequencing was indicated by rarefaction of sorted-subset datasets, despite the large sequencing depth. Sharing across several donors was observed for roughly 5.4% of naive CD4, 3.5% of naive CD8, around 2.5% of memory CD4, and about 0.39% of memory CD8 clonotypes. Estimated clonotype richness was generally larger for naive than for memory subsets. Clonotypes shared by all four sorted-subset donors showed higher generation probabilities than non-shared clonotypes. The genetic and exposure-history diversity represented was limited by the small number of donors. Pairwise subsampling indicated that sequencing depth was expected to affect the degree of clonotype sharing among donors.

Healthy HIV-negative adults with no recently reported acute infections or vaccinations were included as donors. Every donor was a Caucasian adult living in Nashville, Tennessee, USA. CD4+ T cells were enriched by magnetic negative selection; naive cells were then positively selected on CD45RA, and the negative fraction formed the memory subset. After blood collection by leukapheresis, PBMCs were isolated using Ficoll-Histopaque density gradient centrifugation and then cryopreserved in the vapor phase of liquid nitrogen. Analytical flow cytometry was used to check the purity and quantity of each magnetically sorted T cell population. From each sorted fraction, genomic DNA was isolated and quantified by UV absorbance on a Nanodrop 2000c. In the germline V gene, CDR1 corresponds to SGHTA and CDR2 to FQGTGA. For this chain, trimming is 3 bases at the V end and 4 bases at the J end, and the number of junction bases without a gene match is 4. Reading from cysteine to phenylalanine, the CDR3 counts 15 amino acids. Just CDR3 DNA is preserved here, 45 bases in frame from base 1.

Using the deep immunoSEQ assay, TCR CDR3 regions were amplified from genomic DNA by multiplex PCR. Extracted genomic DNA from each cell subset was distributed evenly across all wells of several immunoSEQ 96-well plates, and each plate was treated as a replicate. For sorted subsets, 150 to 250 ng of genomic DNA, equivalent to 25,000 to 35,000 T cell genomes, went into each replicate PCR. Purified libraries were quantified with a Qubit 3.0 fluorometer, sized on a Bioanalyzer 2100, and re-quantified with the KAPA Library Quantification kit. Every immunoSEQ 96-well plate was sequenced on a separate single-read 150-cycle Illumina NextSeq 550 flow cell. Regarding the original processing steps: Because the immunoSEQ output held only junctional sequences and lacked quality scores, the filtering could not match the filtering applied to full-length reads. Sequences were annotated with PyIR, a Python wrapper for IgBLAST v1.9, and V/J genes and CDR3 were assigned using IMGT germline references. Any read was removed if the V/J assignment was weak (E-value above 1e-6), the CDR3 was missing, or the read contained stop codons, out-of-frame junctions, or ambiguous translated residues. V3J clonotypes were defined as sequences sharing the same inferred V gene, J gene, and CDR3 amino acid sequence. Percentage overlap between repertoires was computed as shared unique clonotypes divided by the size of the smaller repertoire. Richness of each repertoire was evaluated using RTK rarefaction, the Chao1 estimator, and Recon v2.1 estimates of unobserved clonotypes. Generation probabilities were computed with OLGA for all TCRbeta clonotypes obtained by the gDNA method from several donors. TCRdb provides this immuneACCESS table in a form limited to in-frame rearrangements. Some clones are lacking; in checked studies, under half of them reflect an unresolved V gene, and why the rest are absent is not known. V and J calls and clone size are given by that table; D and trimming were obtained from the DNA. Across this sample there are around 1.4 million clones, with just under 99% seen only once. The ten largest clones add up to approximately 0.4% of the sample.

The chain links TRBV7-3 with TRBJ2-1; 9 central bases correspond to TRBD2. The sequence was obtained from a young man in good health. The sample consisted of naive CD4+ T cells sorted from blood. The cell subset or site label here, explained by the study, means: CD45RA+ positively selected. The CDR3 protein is CASSFRLAVYNEQFF. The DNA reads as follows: TGTGCCAGCAGCTTCCGACTAGCGGTATACAATGAGCAGTTCTTC.